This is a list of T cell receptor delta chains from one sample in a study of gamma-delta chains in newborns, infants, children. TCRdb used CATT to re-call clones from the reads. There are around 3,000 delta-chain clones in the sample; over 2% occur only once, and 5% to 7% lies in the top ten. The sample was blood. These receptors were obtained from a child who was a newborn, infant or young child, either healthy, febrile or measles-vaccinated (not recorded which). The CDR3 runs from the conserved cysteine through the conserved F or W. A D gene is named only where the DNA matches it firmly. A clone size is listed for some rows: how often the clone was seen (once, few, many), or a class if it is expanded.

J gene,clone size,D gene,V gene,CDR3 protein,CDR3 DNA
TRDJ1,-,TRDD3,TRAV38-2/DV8,CAYIHDSVPGTGGYPKNDKLIF,TGTGCTTATATTCACGATTCCGTACCGGGGACTGGGGGATACCCTAAAAACGATAAACTCATCTTT
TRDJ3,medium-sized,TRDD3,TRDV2,CACDTLLGDTSSWDTRQMFF,TGTGCCTGTGACACCTTACTGGGGGATACGAGCTCCTGGGACACCCGACAGATGTTTTTC
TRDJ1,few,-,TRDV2,CACDTVSSRATDKLIF,TGTGCATGTGACACCGTAAGTTCACGGGCCACCGATAAACTCATCTTT
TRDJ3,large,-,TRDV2,CACDTLRTPIDTRQMFF,TGTGCCTGTGACACCTTACGAACGCCCATCGACACCCGACAGATGTTTTTC
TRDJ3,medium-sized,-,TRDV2,CACDTPGTLPSWDTRQMFF,TGTGCCTGTGACACACCTGGGACCCTCCCCTCCTGGGACACCCGACAGATGTTTTTC
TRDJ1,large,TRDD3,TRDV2,CACDGILRGDTRDDKLIF,TGTGCCTGTGACGGGATCCTACGTGGGGATACGCGGGACGATAAACTCATCTTT
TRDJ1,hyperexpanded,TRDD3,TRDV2,CACDSIRGVLGDTPDTDKLIF,TGTGCCTGTGACTCTATACGCGGGGTACTGGGGGATACGCCTGACACCGATAAACTCATCTTT
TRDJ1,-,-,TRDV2,CARDEVSRGRGIYTDKLIF,TGTGCCCGTGACGAGGTTTCCCGGGGGAGAGGGATATACACCGATAAACTCATCTTT
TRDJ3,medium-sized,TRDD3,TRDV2,CACDTVGEMSSWDTRQMFF,TGTGCCTGTGACACCGTGGGGGAGATGAGCTCCTGGGACACCCGACAGATGTTTTTC
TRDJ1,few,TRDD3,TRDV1,CALGEESPTRTGGPYTDKLIF,TGTGCTCTTGGGGAAGAGTCTCCTACCCGTACTGGGGGACCCTACACCGATAAACTCATCTTT
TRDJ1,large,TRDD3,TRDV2,CACDTLGDTRGTDKLIF,TGTGCCTGTGACACTCTGGGGGATACGCGGGGCACCGATAAACTCATCTTT
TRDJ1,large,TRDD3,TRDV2,CACDDLLGDDTDKLIF,TGTGCCTGTGACGACTTACTGGGGGACGACACCGATAAACTCATCTTT
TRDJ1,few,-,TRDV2,CACDLLASDTDKLIF,TGTGCCTGTGACCTTCTGGCTTCGGATACCGATAAACTCATCTTT
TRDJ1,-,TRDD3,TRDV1,CALGEPSPQRGGDTPYTDKLIF,TGTGCTCTTGGGGAACCGTCCCCCCAGCGGGGGGGGGATACGCCGTACACCGATAAACTCATCTTT
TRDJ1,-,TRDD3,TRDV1,CALGEPGTGERLNKHLDTDKLIF,TGTGCTCTTGGGGAACCAGGGACTGGGGAGAGGCTGAACAAACACCTCGACACCGATAAACTCATCTTT
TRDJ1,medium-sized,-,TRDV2,CACDTVGSGYTDKLIF,TGTGCCTGTGACACTGTGGGATCCGGGTACACCGATAAACTCATCTTT
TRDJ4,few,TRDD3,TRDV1,CALGATRLLPSGLGDTAEALIF,TGTGCTCTTGGGGCCACCCGGCTTCTCCCGTCTGGACTGGGGGATACCGCCGAGGCTCTGATCTTT
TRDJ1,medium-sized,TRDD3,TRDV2,CACDRLGDTSDKLIF,TGTGCCTGTGACAGACTGGGGGATACCTCCGATAAACTCATCTTT
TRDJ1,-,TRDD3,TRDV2,CACDTVPSSSTGGYPNTDKLIF,TGTGCCTGTGACACCGTACCTTCCTCCTCTACTGGGGGATACCCTAACACCGATAAACTCATCTTT
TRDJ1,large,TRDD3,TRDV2,CACDAIPPGGYTDKLIF,TGTGCCTGTGACGCCATCCCACCTGGGGGATACACCGATAAACTCATCTTT
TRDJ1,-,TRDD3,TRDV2,CACDVLGDTGVGTDKLIF,TGTGCCTGTGACGTACTGGGGGATACAGGAGTGGGCACCGATAAACTCATCTTT
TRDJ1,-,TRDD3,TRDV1,CALGELGVTGGYTDKLIF,TGTGCTCTTGGGGAACTTGGCGTTACTGGGGGATATACCGATAAACTCATCTTT
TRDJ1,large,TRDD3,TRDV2,CACDTVARTGDTGLIF,TGTGCCTGTGACACCGTTGCCCGTACGGGGGATACGGGACTCATCTTT
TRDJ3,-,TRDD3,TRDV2,CACDGTGGSWDTRQMFF,TGCGCCTGTGACGGTACTGGGGGATCCTGGGACACCCGACAGATGTTTTTC
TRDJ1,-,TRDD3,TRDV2,CACDTIPTGGYRTDKHIF,TGTGCCTGTGACACCATCCCGACTGGGGGCTACCGTACCGATAAACACATCTTT
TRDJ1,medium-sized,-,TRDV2,CACDRVLGNPLPQQHTDKLIF,TGTGCCTGTGACAGAGTACTGGGAAACCCACTCCCTCAACAACACACCGATAAACTCATCTTT
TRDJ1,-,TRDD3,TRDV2,CACDTVGGFPYTDKLIF,TGTGCCTGTGACACCGTTGGGGGATTTCCGTACACCGATAAACTCATCTTT
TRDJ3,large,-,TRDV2,CACDTAGLSNSWDTRQMFF,TGTGCCTGTGACACAGCTGGCCTATCGAACTCCTGGGACACCCGACAGATGTTTTTC
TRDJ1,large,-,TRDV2,CACDSLGGTDKLIF,TGTGCCTGTGATTCCCTGGGTGGCACCGATAAACTCATCTTT
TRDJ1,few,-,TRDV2,CACDTLPGVGAYTDKPIF,TGTGCCTGTGACACCCTCCCAGGGGTGGGAGCGTACACCGATAAACCCATCTTT
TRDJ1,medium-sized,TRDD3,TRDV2,CACDYLLGVDTDKLIF,TGTGCCTGTGACTACCTACTGGGGGTTGACACCGATAAACTCATCTTT
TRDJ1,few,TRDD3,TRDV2,CACDTLLGDTYTDKLIF,TGTGCCTGTGACACGCTACTGGGGGACACGTACACCGATAAACTCATCTTT
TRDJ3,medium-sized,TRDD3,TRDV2,CACDTPNWGIRGTNSWDTRQMFF,TGTGCCTGTGACACGCCTAACTGGGGGATACGCGGTACAAACTCCTGGGACACCCGACAGATGTTTTTC
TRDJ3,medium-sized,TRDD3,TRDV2,CACDILGDRGWDTRQMFF,TGTGCCTGTGACATACTGGGGGATAGAGGCTGGGACACCCGACAGATGTTTTTC
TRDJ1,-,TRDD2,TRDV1,CALGDHLPTVLGRADKLIF,TGTGCTCTTGGGGACCACCTTCCTACGGTACTGGGTAGAGCCGATAAACTCATCTTT
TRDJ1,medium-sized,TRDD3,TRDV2,CACDSVGSARLGAYTDKLIF,TGTGCCTGTGACTCGGTGGGATCTGCAAGGCTGGGGGCTTACACCGATAAACTCATCTTT
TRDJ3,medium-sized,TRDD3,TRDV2,CACDPLGDTTPGDTRQMFF,TGTGCCTGTGACCCACTGGGGGATACGACGCCCGGGGACACCCGACAGATGTTTTTC
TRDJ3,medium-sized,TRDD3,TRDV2,CACDTGGYWDTRQMFF,TGTGCCTGTGACACTGGGGGATACTGGGACACCCGACAGATGTTTTTC
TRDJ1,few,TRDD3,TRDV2,CACDTVGGSPYTDKLIF,TGTGCCTGTGACACCGTTGGGGGATCTCCGTACACCGATAAACTCATCTTT
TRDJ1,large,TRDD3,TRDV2,CACDTVGGWGTGISDKLIF,TGTGCCTGTGACACCGTCGGTGGCTGGGGGACCGGCATTAGTGATAAACTCATCTTT
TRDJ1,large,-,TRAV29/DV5,CAGRGDKLIF,TGTGCCGGACGCGGGGATAAACTCATCTTT
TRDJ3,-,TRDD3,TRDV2,CACDPVLGDTPHLPSSWDTRQMFF,TGTGCCTGTGACCCCGTTCTGGGGGATACGCCCCACCTTCCAAGCTCCTGGGACACCCGACAGATGTTTTTC
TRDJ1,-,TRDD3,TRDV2,CACDTVGDSDTDKLIF,TGTGCCTGTGACACCGTGGGGGATAGTGATACCGATAAACTCATCTTT
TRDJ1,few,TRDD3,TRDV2,CACDTVLGASGYTDKLIF,TGTGCCTGTGACACCGTACTGGGGGCTTCGGGGTACACCGATAAACTCATCTTT
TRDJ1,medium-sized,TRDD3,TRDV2,CACDAITGGYRSDKLIF,TGTGCCTGTGACGCCATTACTGGGGGATATAGGTCCGATAAACTCATCTTT
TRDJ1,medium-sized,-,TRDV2,CACDQVGATADKLIF,TGTGCCTGTGACCAGGTGGGGGCCACGGCCGATAAACTCATCTTT
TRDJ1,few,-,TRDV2,CACDTLLLRQDTDKLIF,TGTGCCTGTGACACACTCCTCCTACGTCAAGACACCGATAAACTCATCTTT
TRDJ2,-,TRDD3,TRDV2,CACDPILGDTKLTAQLFF,TGTGCCTGTGACCCAATACTGGGGGATACTAAATTGACAGCACAACTCTTCTTT
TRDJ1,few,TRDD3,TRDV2,CACDGVAGGYEYTDKLIF,TGTGCCTGTGACGGGGTGGCTGGGGGATATGAGTACACCGATAAACTCATCTTT
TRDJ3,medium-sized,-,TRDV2,CACDTAGGQSWDTRQMFF,TGTGCCTGTGACACCGCGGGGGGACAATCCTGGGACACCCGACAGATGTTTTTC
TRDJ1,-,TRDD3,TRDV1,CALGDVLLGDTQPGYTDKLIF,TGTGCTCTTGGGGATGTCCTCCTGGGGGATACACAACCGGGGTACACCGATAAACTCATCTTT
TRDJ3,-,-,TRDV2,CACDRMVVGTPVESWDTRQMFF,TGTGCCTGTGACAGGATGGTAGTGGGGACACCAGTAGAGTCCTGGGACACCCGACAGATGTTTTTC
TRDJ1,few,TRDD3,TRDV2,CACDLLGEYTDKLIF,TGTGCCTGTGATCTACTGGGGGAGTACACCGATAAACTCATCTTT
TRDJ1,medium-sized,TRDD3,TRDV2,CACDTLLGDTTDKLIF,TGTGCCTGTGACACCCTACTGGGGGATACAACCGATAAACTCATCTTT
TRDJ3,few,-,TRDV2,CACDTAEPDSWDTRQMFF,TGTGCCTGTGACACGGCAGAGCCAGACTCCTGGGACACCCGACAGATGTTTTTC